This is a list of T cell receptor beta chains from one sample in a study of Ad26.COV2.S vaccination and SARS-CoV-2 variants. Only in-frame clones appear in the TCRdb table, and some are missing; sequencing was by immunoSEQ multiplex PCR. Among roughly 450,000 clones, approximately 92% were seen once, and the ten largest hold 10% to 15%. This specimen was peripheral blood, taken in a trial of Ad26.COV2.S vaccine versus placebo. Every receptor here comes from a person between 18 and 59 years old who received the Ad26.COV2.S COVID-19 vaccine or a placebo. Both conserved end residues are part of each CDR3. D genes are given only for firm matches. Expanded clones get a size class; other rows say once, few or many, or leave the size out.

v_gene,abundance,j_gene,d_gene,CDR3aa,CDR3nt
TRBV4-1,few,TRBJ2-2,TRBD2,CASSQAGLAGGTGELFF,TGCGCCAGCAGCCAAGCGGGACTAGCGGGAGGCACCGGGGAGCTGTTTTTT
TRBV7-9,NA,TRBJ2-1,NA,CASSFGTANEQFF,TGTGCCAGCAGCTTCGGGACCGCTAATGAGCAGTTCTTC
TRBV7-2,NA,TRBJ1-1,TRBD1,CASSFGTALGNTEAFF,TGTGCCAGCAGCTTCGGGACAGCACTGGGGAACACTGAAGCTTTCTTT
TRBV19,NA,TRBJ2-5,NA,CASTKGDSAQETQYF,TGTGCCAGCACAAAGGGGGATTCGGCCCAAGAGACCCAGTACTTC
TRBV25-1,NA,TRBJ1-2,TRBD1,CASSESGRGHSRGYTF,TGTGCCAGCAGTGAATCCGGAAGGGGGCATAGTCGGGGCTACACCTTC
TRBV5-8,NA,TRBJ2-4,NA,CASSLVGNIQYF,TGTGCCAGCAGCTTGGTGGGAAACATTCAGTACTTC
TRBV5-1,NA,TRBJ1-3,NA,CASSLVMAGLSSGNTIYF,TGCGCCAGCAGCTTGGTCATGGCAGGCTTAAGCTCTGGAAACACCATATATTTT
TRBV5-4,NA,TRBJ2-3,NA,CASSLFRGAGTDTQYF,TGTGCCAGCAGCTTGTTTCGGGGGGCGGGTACAGATACGCAGTATTTT
TRBV15,NA,TRBJ1-5,NA,CATSRASNQPQHF,TGTGCCACCAGCAGAGCCAGCAATCAGCCCCAGCATTTT
TRBV7-2,NA,TRBJ1-2,TRBD1,CASSLLLTGANYGYTF,TGTGCCAGCAGCTTATTATTGACAGGGGCTAACTATGGCTACACCTTC
TRBV6-5,NA,TRBJ1-2,NA,CASSSPRVDSNYGYTF,TGTGCCAGCAGTTCCCCGAGGGTCGACAGCAACTATGGCTACACCTTC
TRBV7-6,once,TRBJ2-3,NA,CASSLGSGVVTDTQYF,TGTGCCAGCAGCTTAGGTTCGGGAGTGGTCACAGATACGCAGTATTTT
TRBV6-2/TRBV6-3,NA,TRBJ1-5,TRBD1,CASSYRSPGTGQGGNQPQHF,TGTGCCAGCAGTTATCGTAGCCCCGGGACAGGGCAAGGGGGCAATCAGCCCCAGCATTTT
TRBV19,NA,TRBJ2-3,TRBD2,CASRVRLAGGDTQYF,TGTGCCAGTAGGGTAAGACTAGCGGGGGGAGATACGCAGTATTTT
TRBV7-2,NA,TRBJ2-2,NA,CASSPPPSGGELFF,TGTGCCAGCAGCCCCCCTCCCTCGGGGGGGGAGCTGTTTTTT
TRBV4-2,NA,TRBJ2-7,NA,CASSPGQGLTYEQYF,TGTGCCAGCAGCCCAGGACAGGGACTAACCTACGAGCAGTACTTC
TRBV7-9,NA,TRBJ2-7,TRBD1,CASAPAGGTYEQYF,TGTGCCAGCGCCCCGGCAGGGGGAACCTACGAGCAGTACTTC
TRBV29-1,NA,TRBJ2-2,NA,CSVERGLANTGELFF,TGCAGCGTTGAACGAGGACTCGCGAACACCGGGGAGCTGTTTTTT
TRBV2,NA,TRBJ2-7,NA,CASSERLAFYEQYF,TGTGCCAGCAGTGAAAGGCTAGCCTTCTACGAGCAGTACTTC
TRBV7-9,NA,TRBJ1-3,NA,CASSLPAGGNTIYF,TGTGCCAGCAGCTTACCCGCCGGGGGAAACACCATATATTTT
TRBV2,NA,TRBJ2-7,TRBD2,CASSEWSGGPYEQYF,TGTGCCAGCAGTGAATGGTCGGGAGGCCCCTACGAGCAGTACTTC
TRBV28,NA,TRBJ1-5,TRBD1,CSGQGAYSNQPQHF,TGTTCAGGGCAGGGGGCCTATAGCAATCAGCCCCAGCATTTT
TRBV6-2/TRBV6-3,NA,TRBJ2-2,NA,CASSYRTGRTGELFF,TGTGCCAGCAGTTACAGGACGGGAAGGACCGGGGAGCTGTTTTTT
TRBV28,NA,TRBJ1-2,NA,CASSLANYGYTF,TGTGCCAGCAGCTTGGCTAACTATGGCTACACCTTC
TRBV28,NA,TRBJ2-5,TRBD2,CASSFGRQETQYF,TGTGCCAGCAGTTTCGGGAGGCAAGAGACCCAGTACTTC
TRBV3-1/TRBV3-2,NA,TRBJ2-1,TRBD2,CASSLWVGLATKSEQFF,TGTGCCAGCAGCCTCTGGGTAGGACTAGCTACCAAATCTGAGCAGTTCTTC
TRBV7-2,NA,TRBJ2-1,NA,CASSFSRDFLGEQFF,TGTGCCAGCAGCTTCTCCCGGGACTTTCTCGGTGAGCAGTTCTTC
TRBV7-2,few,TRBJ1-3,NA,CASGTIQNTIYF,TGTGCCAGCGGGACAATTCAAAACACCATATATTTT
TRBV5-1,NA,TRBJ2-6,TRBD1,CASSLGTGAGANVLTF,TGCGCCAGCAGCTTGGGGACAGGGGCCGGGGCCAACGTCCTGACTTTC
TRBV4-1,NA,TRBJ2-2,TRBD2,CASSQGPGTSGRANTGELFF,TGCGCCAGCAGCCAAGGCCCCGGGACTAGCGGGAGGGCGAACACCGGGGAGCTGTTTTTT
TRBV29-1,NA,TRBJ1-2,NA,CSVEFGTDPAYGYTF,TGCAGCGTTGAATTTGGTACAGATCCTGCCTATGGCTACACCTTC